These T cell receptor beta chains were read from a single sample in a study of blood T cells in healthy people across ages. TCRdb recomputed calls from the 5' RACE reads with MiXCR, one row per CDR3 protein. The sample lists more than 550,000 distinct CDR3 sequences, about 20% occurring once. The specimen sequenced was blood. Receptors originate from a man aged 65 to 79 in good health. The CDR3 runs from the conserved cysteine through the conserved F or W. A D gene is named only where the DNA matches it firmly. Size is stated for part of the rows, as once, few or many counts, or as a class when the clone is expanded.

v_gene: TRBV28; d_gene: .; abundance: few; j_gene: TRBJ2-1; CDR3aa: CASEKPQGYNEQFF; CDR3nt: TGTGCCAGCGAAAAACCCCAGGGATACAATGAGCAGTTCTTC
v_gene: TRBV21-1; d_gene: .; abundance: .; j_gene: TRBJ2-7; CDR3aa: CASSKLGTANAYEQYF; CDR3nt: TGTGCCAGCAGCAAACTGGGGACAGCGAATGCCTACGAGCAGTACTTC
v_gene: TRBV14; d_gene: .; abundance: .; j_gene: TRBJ2-1; CDR3aa: CASSQGRWWEGIYNEQFF; CDR3nt: TGTGCCAGCAGCCAAGGTCGCTGGTGGGAAGGGATCTACAATGAGCAGTTCTTC
v_gene: TRBV9; d_gene: TRBD2; abundance: .; j_gene: TRBJ2-7; CDR3aa: CASSTGLAGSAPYEQYF; CDR3nt: TGTGCCAGCAGCACAGGACTAGCGGGGTCAGCTCCCTACGAGCAGTACTTC
v_gene: TRBV20-1; d_gene: .; abundance: few; j_gene: TRBJ2-1; CDR3aa: CSAMAGPYNEQFF; CDR3nt: TGCAGTGCTATGGCAGGGCCCTACAATGAGCAGTTCTTC
v_gene: TRBV4-2; d_gene: .; abundance: few; j_gene: TRBJ1-6; CDR3aa: CASSQDQYNSPLHF; CDR3nt: TGTGCCAGCAGCCAAGATCAGTATAATTCACCCCTCCACTTT
v_gene: TRBV20-1; d_gene: .; abundance: .; j_gene: TRBJ2-5; CDR3aa: CSARDPKVIMETQYF; CDR3nt: TGCAGTGCTAGAGATCCTAAAGTTATAATGGAGACCCAGTACTTC
v_gene: TRBV15; d_gene: TRBD2; abundance: few; j_gene: TRBJ2-1; CDR3aa: CATSILAGGNEQFF; CDR3nt: TGTGCCACCAGCATCCTAGCGGGGGGCAATGAGCAGTTCTTC
v_gene: TRBV7-9; d_gene: .; abundance: many; j_gene: TRBJ2-7; CDR3aa: CASSRQVEQYF; CDR3nt: TGTGCCAGCAGTCGTCAGGTCGAGCAGTACTTC
v_gene: TRBV28; d_gene: TRBD2; abundance: .; j_gene: TRBJ2-1; CDR3aa: CASSFLGPSGSWNEQFF; CDR3nt: TGTGCCAGCAGTTTTTTGGGGCCTAGCGGGAGTTGGAATGAGCAGTTCTTC
v_gene: TRBV10-3; d_gene: TRBD1; abundance: .; j_gene: TRBJ2-5; CDR3aa: CAISEFVAGTESRKTQYF; CDR3nt: TGTGCCATCAGTGAGTTTGTCGCCGGGACAGAGAGTAGAAAGACCCAGTACTTC
v_gene: TRBV15; d_gene: TRBD2; abundance: .; j_gene: TRBJ2-3; CDR3aa: CATRWGGEDTQYF; CDR3nt: TGTGCCACCAGATGGGGGGGAGAGGATACGCAGTATTTT
v_gene: TRBV12-3/TRBV12-4; d_gene: .; abundance: many; j_gene: TRBJ2-7; CDR3aa: CASSLGPQSSYEQYF; CDR3nt: TGTGCCAGCAGTTTAGGTCCTCAGAGCTCCTACGAGCAGTACTTC
v_gene: TRBV6-2/TRBV6-3; d_gene: .; abundance: few; j_gene: TRBJ2-4; CDR3aa: CASSYSDSKNIQYF; CDR3nt: TGTGCCAGCAGTTACTCGGACAGCAAAAACATTCAGTACTTC
v_gene: TRBV9; d_gene: .; abundance: .; j_gene: TRBJ2-3; CDR3aa: CASSIPGVDTQYF; CDR3nt: TGTGCCAGCAGCATACCAGGGGTAGATACGCAGTATTTT
v_gene: TRBV11-2; d_gene: .; abundance: few; j_gene: TRBJ1-1; CDR3aa: CASSLEDRSVAFF; CDR3nt: TGTGCCAGCAGCCTCGAGGACCGTTCGGTAGCTTTCTTT
v_gene: TRBV29-1; d_gene: .; abundance: .; j_gene: TRBJ1-2; CDR3aa: CSVGDRNCGYTF; CDR3nt: TGCAGCGTCGGAGACAGGAACTGTGGCTACACCTTC
v_gene: TRBV28; d_gene: .; abundance: .; j_gene: TRBJ2-2; CDR3aa: CASWGENTGELFF; CDR3nt: TGTGCCAGCTGGGGGGAGAACACCGGGGAGCTGTTTTTT
v_gene: TRBV7-2; d_gene: .; abundance: .; j_gene: TRBJ2-3; CDR3aa: CASSNPGRTDTQYF; CDR3nt: TGTGCCAGCAGTAATCCCGGCCGCACAGATACGCAGTATTTT
v_gene: TRBV29-1; d_gene: .; abundance: .; j_gene: TRBJ2-1; CDR3aa: CSVGRASSNEQFF; CDR3nt: TGCAGCGTTGGGAGGGCCAGTTCTAATGAGCAGTTCTTC
v_gene: TRBV28; d_gene: .; abundance: .; j_gene: TRBJ2-3; CDR3aa: CAAAGGTQYF; CDR3nt: TGTGCTGCTGCTGGGGGTACGCAGTATTTT
v_gene: TRBV6-6; d_gene: TRBD2; abundance: .; j_gene: TRBJ2-3; CDR3aa: CASSYGGEADTQYF; CDR3nt: TGTGCCAGCAGTTACGGGGGGGAAGCAGATACGCAGTATTTT
v_gene: TRBV10-3; d_gene: TRBD1; abundance: .; j_gene: TRBJ1-2; CDR3aa: CAISAVTGGYGYTF; CDR3nt: TGTGCCATCAGTGCGGTGACAGGGGGCTATGGCTACACCTTC
v_gene: TRBV6-2/TRBV6-3; d_gene: TRBD2; abundance: once; j_gene: TRBJ2-5; CDR3aa: CAISGGLAGGEETQYF; CDR3nt: TGTGCCATCAGTGGGGGACTAGCGGGAGGCGAAGAGACCCAGTACTTC
v_gene: TRBV20-1; d_gene: TRBD2; abundance: once; j_gene: TRBJ2-3; CDR3aa: CSAKRGTSGTSTDTQYF; CDR3nt: TGCAGTGCTAAGAGGGGGACTAGCGGTACTAGCACAGATACGCAGTATTTT